This entry features one T cell receptor beta chain sequence. The clone's antigen remains unknown. The input lacks base qualities; no much larger clone sits a single base away. This sample was included in a study of blood T cell repertoires in COVID-19 (dated by TCRdb to 2018 to 2021). Regarding the complete study: Recovered participants in ImmuneRACE Cohort 3 were defined as having two consecutive negative NP/OP PCR tests, clearance from a healthcare professional, or resolution of symptoms. The repertoires were released in a freely available public database intended as a resource for research on the immune response to SARS-CoV-2. The prospective study material was composed of cDNA or gDNA derived from T cells, B-cell-depleted T cells, or PBMCs. The dataset comprised deeply sampled blood TCRbeta repertoires from subjects exposed to, actively infected with, or recovered from COVID-19. Samples were obtained from the ongoing ImmuneRACE study (first 160 participants) and from roughly 1,300 subjects provided by 6 global collaborators. The collaborator samples originated in the United States, Italy and Spain and spanned the acute and convalescent phases of COVID-19. Where available, HLA class I and class II types were obtained from metadata supplied by the sample provider rather than from assay-based typing. Nearly every sample came with metadata listing a de-identified subject ID, COVID-19 status, age in years and sex.

In the prospective study, participants were about 18 to 90 years old, resided in around 25 geographic areas of the United States, and were enrolled through a virtual design. Cohort assignment in the prospective study relied on participant-reported clinical history from a screening survey and a study questionnaire. In the prospective study, mobile phlebotomists collected whole blood, serum and a nasopharyngeal or oropharyngeal swab from each participant. Prospective study participants could optionally give additional blood draws and questionnaires over an approximately two-month period. Prospective study blood samples were shipped either frozen or at room temperature before DNA extraction. The CDR3, from cysteine to phenylalanine, totals 13 residues. Solely the CDR3 DNA is kept, with 39 bases framed from the first base. Germline trimming amounts to 9 bases on V and 4 bases on J, with 4 as the count of junction bases outside the gene matches. According to the germline V gene (reference sequence), CDR1 reads MNHEY and CDR2 reads SMNVEV.

TCRbeta CDR3 regions were amplified from genomic DNA by means of the immunoSEQ Assay, a bias-controlled multiplex PCR. In the source study's methods: The number of nucleated cells in each sample was estimated from the amplification of reference gene primers within the assay. To quantify the absolute abundance of each unique TCRbeta CDR3 rearrangement, sequence reads were collapsed and filtered. Productive Simpson clonality was computed per sample as the square root of Simpson's diversity index over productive rearrangements. The immuneACCESS repertoire file appears here via TCRdb, limited to in-frame rearrangements. These files lack a portion of the clones; in checked studies, under half of the deficit traces to unresolved V genes, and the cause of the others is not known. D and trimming were read from the DNA, whereas the V and J calls and clone size are those reported in that table. The sample has some 300,000 clones on record, approximately 90% of them singletons. The ten largest clones take up approximately 2% of the sample.

Paper-wide results and their limitations: The quantity of clinical and demographic metadata differed by source and by participant and was supplied without curation.

Sample: PBMCs or T cells enriched from blood (not recorded which). The chain is encoded by TRBV27 joined to TRBJ2-5, with 11 bases aligning to TRBD2. This TCR derives from a woman aged 55-69 years in a cohort exposed to, infected with or recovered from COVID-19 (not recorded which). The CDR3 loop reads CASQLAGVETQYF. In nucleotide form, the sequence is TGTGCCAGTCAACTAGCGGGAGTAGAGACCCAGTACTTC.